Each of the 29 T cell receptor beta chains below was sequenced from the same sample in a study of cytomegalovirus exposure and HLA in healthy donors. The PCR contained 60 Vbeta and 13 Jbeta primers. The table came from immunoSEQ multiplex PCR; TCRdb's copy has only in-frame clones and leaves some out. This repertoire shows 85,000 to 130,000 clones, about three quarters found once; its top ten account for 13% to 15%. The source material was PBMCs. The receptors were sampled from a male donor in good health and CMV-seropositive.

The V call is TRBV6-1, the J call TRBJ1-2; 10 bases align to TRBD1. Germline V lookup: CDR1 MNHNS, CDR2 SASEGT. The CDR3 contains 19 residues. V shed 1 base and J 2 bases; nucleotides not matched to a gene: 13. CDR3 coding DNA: TGTGCCAGCAGTGAAGTAGGAGACGCCGGGACAGGGGAAAACTATGGCTACACCTTC. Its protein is CASSEVGDAGTGENYGYTF.

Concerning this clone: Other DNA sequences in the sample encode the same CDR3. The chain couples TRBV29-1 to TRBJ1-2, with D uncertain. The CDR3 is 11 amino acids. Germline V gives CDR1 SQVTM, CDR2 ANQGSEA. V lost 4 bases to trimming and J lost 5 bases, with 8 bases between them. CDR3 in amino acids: CSVVRGYGYTF. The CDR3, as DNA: TGCAGCGTTGTACGAGGGTATGGCTACACCTTC.

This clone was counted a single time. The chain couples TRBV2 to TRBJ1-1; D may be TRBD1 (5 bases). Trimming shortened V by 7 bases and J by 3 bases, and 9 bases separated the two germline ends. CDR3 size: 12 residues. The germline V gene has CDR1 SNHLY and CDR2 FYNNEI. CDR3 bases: TGTGCCAGCACCAGGGAGGACACTGAAGCTTTCTTT. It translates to CASTREDTEAFF.

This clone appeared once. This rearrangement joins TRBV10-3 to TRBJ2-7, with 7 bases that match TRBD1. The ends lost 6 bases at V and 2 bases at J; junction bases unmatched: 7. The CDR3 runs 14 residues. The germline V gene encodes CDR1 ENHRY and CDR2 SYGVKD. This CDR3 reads CAISDTGAPYEQYF. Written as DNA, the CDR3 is TGTGCCATCAGCGATACAGGGGCCCCCTACGAGCAGTACTTC.

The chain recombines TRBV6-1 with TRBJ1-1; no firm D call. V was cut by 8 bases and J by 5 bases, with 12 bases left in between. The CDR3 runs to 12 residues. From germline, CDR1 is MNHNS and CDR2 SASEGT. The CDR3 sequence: CASLSDGTEAFF. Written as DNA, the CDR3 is TGTGCCAGCTTAAGCGATGGTACTGAAGCTTTCTTT.

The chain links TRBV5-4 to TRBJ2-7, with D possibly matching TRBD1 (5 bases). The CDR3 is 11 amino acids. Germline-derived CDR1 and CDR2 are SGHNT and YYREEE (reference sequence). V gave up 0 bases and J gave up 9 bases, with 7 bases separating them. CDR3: CASSLGGVQYF. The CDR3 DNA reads TGTGCCAGCAGCTTGGGGGGCGTGCAGTACTTC.

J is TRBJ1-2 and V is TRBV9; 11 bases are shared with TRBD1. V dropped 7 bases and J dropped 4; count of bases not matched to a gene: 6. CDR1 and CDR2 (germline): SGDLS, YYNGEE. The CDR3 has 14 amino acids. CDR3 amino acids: CASQDRGPTYGYTF. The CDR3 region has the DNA TGTGCCAGCCAGGACAGGGGGCCCACCTATGGCTACACCTTC. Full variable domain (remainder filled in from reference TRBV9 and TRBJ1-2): DSGVTQTPKHLITATGQRVTLRCSPRSGDLSVYWYQQSLDQGLQFLIQYYNGEERAKGNILERFSAQQFPDLHSELNLSSLELGDSALYFCASQDRGPTYGYTFGSGTRLTVV.

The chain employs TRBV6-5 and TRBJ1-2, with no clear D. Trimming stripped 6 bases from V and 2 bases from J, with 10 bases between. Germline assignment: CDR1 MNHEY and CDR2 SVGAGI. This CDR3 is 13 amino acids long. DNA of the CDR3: TGTGCCAGCAGCAGAACAGAAAACTATGGCTACACCTTC. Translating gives CASSRTENYGYTF.

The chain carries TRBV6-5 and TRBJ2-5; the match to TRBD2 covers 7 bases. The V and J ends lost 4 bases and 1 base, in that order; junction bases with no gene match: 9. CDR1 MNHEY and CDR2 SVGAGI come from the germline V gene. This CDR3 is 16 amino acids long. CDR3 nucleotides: TGTGCCAGCAGTTCCCGGGTTGGGGGGGGCCAAGAGACCCAGTACTTC. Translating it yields CASSSRVGGGQETQYF.

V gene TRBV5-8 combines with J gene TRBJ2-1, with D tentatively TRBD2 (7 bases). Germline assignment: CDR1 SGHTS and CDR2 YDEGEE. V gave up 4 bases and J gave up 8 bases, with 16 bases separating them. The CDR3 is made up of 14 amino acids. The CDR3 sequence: CASSHGRGQDEQFF. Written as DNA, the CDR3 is TGTGCCAGCAGCCATGGGCGGGGGCAGGATGAGCAGTTCTTC.

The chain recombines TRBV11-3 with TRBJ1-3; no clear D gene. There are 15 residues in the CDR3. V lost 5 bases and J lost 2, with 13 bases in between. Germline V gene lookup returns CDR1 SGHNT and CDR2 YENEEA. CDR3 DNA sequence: TGTGCCAGCAGCCCAAGCCAGGCTACTGGAAACACCATATATTTT. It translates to CASSPSQATGNTIYF.

The CDR3 reads CASSLATTGGGNEQFF. The DNA for the CDR3 is TGTGCCAGCAGCTTAGCCACGACAGGAGGAGGAAATGAGCAGTTCTTC. J is TRBJ2-1 and V is TRBV7-6; D is possibly TRBD1 (6 bases). Germline CDR1 reads SGHVS; CDR2 reads FNYEAQ. Between the trimmed V and J ends, which lost 0 bases and 7 bases, there was a span of 16 bases. The CDR3 is 16 residues long.

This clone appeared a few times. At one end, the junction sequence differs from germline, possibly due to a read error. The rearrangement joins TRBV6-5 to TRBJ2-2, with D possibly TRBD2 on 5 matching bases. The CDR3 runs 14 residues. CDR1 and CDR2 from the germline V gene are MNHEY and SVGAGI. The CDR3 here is CASRVYTNTGELFF. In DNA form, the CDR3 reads TGTGCCAGCAGGGTGTACACCAACACCGGGGAGCTATTTTTT.

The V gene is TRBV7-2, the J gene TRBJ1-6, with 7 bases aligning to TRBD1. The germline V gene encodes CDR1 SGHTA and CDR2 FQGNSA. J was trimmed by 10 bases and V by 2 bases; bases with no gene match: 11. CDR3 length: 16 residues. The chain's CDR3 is CASSLTIGTVGSPLHF. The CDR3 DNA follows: TGTGCCAGCAGCTTAACCATAGGGACAGTCGGGTCACCCCTCCACTTT.

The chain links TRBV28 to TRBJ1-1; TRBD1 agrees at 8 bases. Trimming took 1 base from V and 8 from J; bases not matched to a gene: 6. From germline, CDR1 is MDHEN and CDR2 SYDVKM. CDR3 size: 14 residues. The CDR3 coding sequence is TGTGCCAGCAGTTTATTTCAGGGGGCGGACGAAGCTTTCTTT. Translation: CASSLFQGADEAFF.

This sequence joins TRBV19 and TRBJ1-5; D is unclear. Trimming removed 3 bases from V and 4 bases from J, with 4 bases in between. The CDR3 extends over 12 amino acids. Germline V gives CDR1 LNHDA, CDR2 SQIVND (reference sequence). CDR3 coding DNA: TGTGCCAGTAGTATTGTAAATCAGCCCCAGCATTTT. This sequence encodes CASSIVNQPQHF.

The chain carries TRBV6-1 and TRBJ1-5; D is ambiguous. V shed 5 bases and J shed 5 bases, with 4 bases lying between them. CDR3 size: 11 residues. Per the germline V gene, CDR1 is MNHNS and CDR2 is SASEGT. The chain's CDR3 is CASSLYQPQHF. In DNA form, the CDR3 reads TGTGCCAGCAGTCTCTATCAGCCCCAGCATTTT.

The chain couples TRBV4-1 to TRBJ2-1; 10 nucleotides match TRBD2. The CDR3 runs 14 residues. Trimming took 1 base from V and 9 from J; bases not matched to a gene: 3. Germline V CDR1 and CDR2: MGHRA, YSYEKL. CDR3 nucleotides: TGCGCCAGCAGCCAAGTGACTAGCGGGTGTGAGCAGTTCTTC. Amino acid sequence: CASSQVTSGCEQFF.

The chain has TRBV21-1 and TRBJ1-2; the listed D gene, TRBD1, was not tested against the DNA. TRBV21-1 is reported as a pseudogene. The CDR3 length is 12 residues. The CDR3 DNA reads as TGTGCCAGCAGCTTACGACAGGGCGGCTACACCTTC. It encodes CASSLRQGGYTF.

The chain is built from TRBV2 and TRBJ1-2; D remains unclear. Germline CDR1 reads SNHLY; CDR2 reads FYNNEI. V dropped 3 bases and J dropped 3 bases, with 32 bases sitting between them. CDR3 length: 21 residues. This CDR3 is CASSDPPGFRVPYEVDYGYTF. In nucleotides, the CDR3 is TGTGCCAGCAGTGACCCGCCGGGATTTCGTGTTCCATACGAAGTTGACTATGGCTACACCTTC.

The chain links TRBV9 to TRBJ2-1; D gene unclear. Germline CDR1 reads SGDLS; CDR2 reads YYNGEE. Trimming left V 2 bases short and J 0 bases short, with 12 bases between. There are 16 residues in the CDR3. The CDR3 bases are TGTGCCAGCAGCGTTAACCCAACGAGCTCCTACAATGAGCAGTTCTTC. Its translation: CASSVNPTSSYNEQFF.

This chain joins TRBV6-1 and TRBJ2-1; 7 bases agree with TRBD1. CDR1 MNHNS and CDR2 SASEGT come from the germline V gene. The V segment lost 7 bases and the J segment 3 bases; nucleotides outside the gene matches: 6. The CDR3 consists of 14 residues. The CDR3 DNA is TGTGCCAGCAAGGCGACAGGGAGCTACAATGAGCAGTTCTTC. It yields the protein CASKATGSYNEQFF.

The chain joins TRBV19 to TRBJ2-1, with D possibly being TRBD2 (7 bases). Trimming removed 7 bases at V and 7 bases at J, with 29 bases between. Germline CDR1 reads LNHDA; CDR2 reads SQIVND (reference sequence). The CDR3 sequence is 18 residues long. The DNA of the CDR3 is TGTGCCAGTACCCCTTGGGGGGGTGGGGGGGGCAATGGGAATGAGCAGTTCTTC. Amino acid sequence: CASTPWGGGGGNGNEQFF.

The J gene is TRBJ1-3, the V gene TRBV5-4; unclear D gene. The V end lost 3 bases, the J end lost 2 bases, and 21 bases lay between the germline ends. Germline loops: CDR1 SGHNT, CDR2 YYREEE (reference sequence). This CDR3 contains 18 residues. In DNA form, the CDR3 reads TGTGCCAGCAGCTCAACTAGATCCCACTCGGTGCCTGGAAACACCATATATTTT. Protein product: CASSSTRSHSVPGNTIYF.

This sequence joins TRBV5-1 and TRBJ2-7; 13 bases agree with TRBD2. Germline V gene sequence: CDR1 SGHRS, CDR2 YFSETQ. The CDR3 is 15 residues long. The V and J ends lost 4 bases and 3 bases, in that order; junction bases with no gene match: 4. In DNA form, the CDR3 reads TGCGCCAGCAGCACTGGACTAGCGGGGGTCTACGAGCAGTACTTC. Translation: CASSTGLAGVYEQYF.

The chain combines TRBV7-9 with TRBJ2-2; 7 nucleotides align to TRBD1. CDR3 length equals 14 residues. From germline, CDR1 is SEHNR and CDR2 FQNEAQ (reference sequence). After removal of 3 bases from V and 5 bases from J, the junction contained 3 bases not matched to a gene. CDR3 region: CASSFYRGTGELFF. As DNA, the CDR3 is TGTGCCAGCAGCTTTTACAGGGGAACCGGGGAGCTGTTTTTT. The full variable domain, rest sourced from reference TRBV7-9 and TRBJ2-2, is DTGVSQNPRHKITKRGQNVTFRCDPISEHNRLYWYRQTLGQGPEFLTYFQNEAQLEKSRLLSDRFSAERPKGSFSTLEIQRTEQGDSAMYLCASSFYRGTGELFFGEGSRLTVL.

The CDR3 protein is CASSSGSIEANEKLFF. In DNA form, the CDR3 reads TGTGCCAGCAGCTCCGGATCGATTGAGGCTAATGAAAAACTGTTTTTT. The chain is built from TRBV7-9 and TRBJ1-4; no clear D gene. CDR1 is SEHNR, CDR2 FQNEAQ, per germline (reference sequence). The CDR3 covers 16 residues. The V end was cut by 4 bases, the J end by 3 bases, with 15 bases between.

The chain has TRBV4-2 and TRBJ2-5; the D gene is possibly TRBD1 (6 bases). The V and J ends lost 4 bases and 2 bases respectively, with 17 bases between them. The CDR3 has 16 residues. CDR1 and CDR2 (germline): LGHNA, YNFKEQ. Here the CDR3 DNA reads TGTGCCAGCAGCCTAGTTGGGGGCCGGGATCAAGAGACCCAGTACTTC. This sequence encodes CASSLVGGRDQETQYF.

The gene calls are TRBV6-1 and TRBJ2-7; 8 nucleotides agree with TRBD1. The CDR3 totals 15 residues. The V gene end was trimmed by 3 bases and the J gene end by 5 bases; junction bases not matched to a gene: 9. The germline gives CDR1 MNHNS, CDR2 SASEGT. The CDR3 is CASSEERTGFNEQYF. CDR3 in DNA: TGTGCCAGCAGTGAGGAGAGGACAGGGTTCAACGAGCAGTACTTC.